This paragraph covers one T cell receptor (beta chain) sequence. Its antigen is not identified. Germline assignment: CDR1 MNHNS and CDR2 SASEGT. CDR3 length: 14 residues. Between the trimmed V and J ends, which lost 8 bases and 2 bases, there was a span of 16 bases. Profiled with immunoSEQ multiplex PCR; TCRdb holds only in-frame clones, not every one. The sample lists around 980,000 clones; about 80% were seen once. These data are taken from a study of shared clonotypes between healthy human individuals. Researchers partitioned CD4+ cells into CD45RA+ naive and CD45RA-negative memory subsets. Study-level findings and limits: The study found lower generation probabilities in non-shared clonotypes than in those shared by all four donors. The study generally estimated greater richness for naive than memory subsets. The rarefaction results pointed to incomplete sorted-subset sequencing despite large depth.

Sequencing was carried out using memory CD4+ T cells from PBMCs. Regarding subset: CD45RA-negative fraction. J is TRBJ2-7 and V is TRBV6-1; tentatively, D is TRBD2 (6 bases). The clonotype originates from a man aged 18 to 29 in good health. Some clones in this sample may be carry-over from other donors' samples. This CDR3 reads CASGGRPDPYEQYF. In nucleotides, the CDR3 is TGTGCCAGCGGAGGGCGGCCAGACCCCTACGAGCAGTACTTC.